This TCR beta chain is drawn from a study of blood T cell repertoires in COVID-19. In the study overall: The study drew acute and convalescent COVID-19 samples from the United States, Italy and Spain. PBMCs, B-cell-depleted T cells, or T cells provided the cDNA or gDNA that made up the material.

There are 14 residues in the CDR3. CDR1 and CDR2 (germline): SEHNR, FQNEAQ (reference sequence). Trimming cost V 0 bases and J 5 bases, with 10 bases left between them. Original analysis: By means of reference gene primer amplification, nucleated cell counts were estimated. Sequenced by immunoSEQ multiplex PCR; TCRdb stores in-frame clones only, minus some. V, J and clone size are those of that table, while D and trimming were read from the DNA. The sample carries 88,000 or so clones, 85% recorded once. This receptor was taken from a man aged 60 to 69 with acute or convalescent COVID-19. The V and J genes are TRBV7-9 and TRBJ1-2; no clear D gene. Sequencing was performed on peripheral blood. The DNA for the CDR3 is TGTGCCAGCAGCTTAGCCACTTTACTATATGGCTACACCTTC. Translating gives CASSLATLLYGYTF.